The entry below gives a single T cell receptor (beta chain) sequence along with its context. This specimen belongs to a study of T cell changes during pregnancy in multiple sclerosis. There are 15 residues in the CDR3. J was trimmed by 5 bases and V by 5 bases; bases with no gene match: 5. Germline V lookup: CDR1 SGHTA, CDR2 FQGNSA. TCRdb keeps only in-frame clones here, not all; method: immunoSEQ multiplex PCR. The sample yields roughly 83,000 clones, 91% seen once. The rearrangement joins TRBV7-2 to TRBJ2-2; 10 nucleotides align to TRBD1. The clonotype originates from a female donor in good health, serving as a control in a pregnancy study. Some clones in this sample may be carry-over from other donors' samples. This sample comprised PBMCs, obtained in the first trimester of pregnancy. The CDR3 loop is CASSRTGGLTGELFF. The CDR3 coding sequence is TGTGCCAGCAGCCGGACAGGGGGATTAACCGGGGAGCTGTTTTTT.